This is a list of T cell receptor beta chains from one sample in a study of OX40 agonist ivuxolimab in advanced cancers. Profiled with immunoSEQ multiplex PCR; TCRdb holds only in-frame clones, not every one. Among roughly 70,000 clones listed, about 85% were seen once. The sequencing used CD4+ or CD8+ T cells sorted from blood, collected in a trial of the OX40 agonist ivuxolimab. The receptors were sampled from an adult with an advanced solid tumor such as melanoma, head and neck, liver or kidney cancer. Each CDR3 is given with its conserved first and last residue. A D gene is named only where the DNA matches it firmly.

V: TRBV29-1; D: TRBD1; length: 13; J: TRBJ2-3; CDR3: CSVRGQGTDTQYF; DNA: TGCAGCGTTCGGGGACAGGGTACAGATACGCAGTATTTT
V: TRBV5-8; D: .; length: 14; J: TRBJ2-3; CDR3: CASSLRGSTDTQYF; DNA: TGTGCCAGCAGCTTACGGGGAAGCACAGATACGCAGTATTTT
V: TRBV6-6; D: .; length: 13; J: TRBJ1-1; CDR3: CASRLAGNTEAFF; DNA: TGTGCCAGCAGGCTAGCAGGGAACACTGAAGCTTTCTTT
V: TRBV6-1; D: .; length: 16; J: TRBJ2-6; CDR3: CASSEGTGSGANVLTF; DNA: TGTGCCAGCAGTGAAGGGACCGGCTCTGGGGCCAACGTCCTGACTTTC
V: TRBV5-5; D: .; length: 16; J: TRBJ1-4; CDR3: CASSFAVGPANEKLFF; DNA: TGTGCCAGCAGCTTTGCTGTCGGTCCCGCGAATGAAAAACTGTTTTTT
V: TRBV6-5; D: .; length: 15; J: TRBJ1-1; CDR3: CASSYAGGWGTEAFF; DNA: TGTGCCAGCAGTTACGCCGGGGGCTGGGGCACTGAAGCTTTCTTT
V: TRBV7-9; D: .; length: 14; J: TRBJ1-2; CDR3: CASRPSGVAFGYTF; DNA: TGTGCCAGCAGACCTTCAGGTGTTGCGTTTGGCTACACCTTC
V: TRBV6-5; D: .; length: 15; J: TRBJ2-1; CDR3: CASSYSFSGPDEQFF; DNA: TGTGCCAGCAGTTACTCGTTTTCAGGGCCCGATGAGCAGTTCTTC
V: TRBV19; D: .; length: 15; J: TRBJ2-5; CDR3: CASSIFGRGDETQYF; DNA: TGTGCCAGTAGTATCTTCGGGCGAGGGGACGAGACCCAGTACTTC
V: TRBV5-1; D: .; length: 15; J: TRBJ1-3; CDR3: CASSFGRGSGNTIYF; DNA: TGCGCCAGCAGCTTCGGCAGGGGCTCTGGAAACACCATATATTTT
V: TRBV10-3; D: TRBD2; length: 17; J: TRBJ2-5; CDR3: CAITRPLTGGVGETQYF; DNA: TGTGCCATCACCCGACCTCTTACGGGGGGGGTTGGGGAGACCCAGTACTTC
V: TRBV6-5; D: .; length: 15; J: TRBJ2-4; CDR3: CASSYGPSAKNIQYF; DNA: TGTGCCAGCAGTTACGGGCCTTCGGCCAAAAACATTCAGTACTTC
V: TRBV7-2; D: .; length: 11; J: TRBJ1-1; CDR3: CASSFGGGAFF; DNA: TGTGCCAGCAGCTTCGGAGGCGGAGCTTTCTTT
V: TRBV5-1; D: TRBD1; length: 15; J: TRBJ1-6; CDR3: CASSGGQGVNSPLHF; DNA: TGCGCCAGCAGCGGGGGACAGGGCGTTAATTCACCCCTCCACTTT
V: TRBV4-3; D: .; length: 12; J: TRBJ1-2; CDR3: CASSQPGYGYTF; DNA: TGCGCCAGCAGCCAGCCAGGGTATGGCTACACCTTC
V: TRBV9; D: .; length: 14; J: TRBJ1-1; CDR3: CASSTYFGGTEAFF; DNA: TGTGCCAGCAGCACCTATTTCGGGGGGACTGAAGCTTTCTTT
V: TRBV10-3; D: TRBD2; length: 15; J: TRBJ2-3; CDR3: CAIGALAGATDTQYF; DNA: TGTGCCATCGGGGCTCTAGCGGGGGCCACAGATACGCAGTATTTT
V: TRBV7-3; D: TRBD1; length: 12; J: TRBJ1-6; CDR3: CASRTTGVPLHF; DNA: TGTGCCAGCAGAACTACAGGGGTCCCCCTCCACTTT
V: TRBV4-1; D: TRBD1; length: 14; J: TRBJ1-2; CDR3: CASSRGQGEYGYTF; DNA: TGCGCCAGCAGCCGCGGACAGGGGGAATATGGCTACACCTTC
V: TRBV29-1; D: .; length: 11; J: TRBJ2-1; CDR3: CSVEVSILQFF; DNA: TGCAGCGTTGAAGTCTCGATCTTGCAGTTCTTC
V: TRBV19; D: .; length: 14; J: TRBJ1-1; CDR3: CASSINGRFTEAFF; DNA: TGTGCCAGTAGTATAAATGGGAGGTTCACTGAAGCTTTCTTT
V: TRBV18; D: .; length: 16; J: TRBJ1-5; CDR3: CASSQGFDSNNQPQHF; DNA: TGTGCCAGCTCACAGGGTTTTGACTCCAATAATCAGCCCCAGCATTTT